The rows below give T cell receptor beta chains drawn from one sample of a study of shared clonotypes between healthy human individuals. Only in-frame clones appear in the TCRdb table, and some are missing; sequencing was by immunoSEQ multiplex PCR. The sample contains roughly 320,000 clones, over 75% of which appear only once. Specimen: memory CD8+ T cells sorted from blood. The receptors were gathered from a man aged 18 to 29 in good health. The CDR3 runs from the conserved cysteine through the conserved F or W. D genes are given only for firm matches. For some rows the clone size is stated as once, few or many, or as a class when expanded; others skip it.

>TRBJ1-4|TRBV2|NA|NA
TGTGCCAGCAGTGAAGTAGGACGAACTGAAAAACTGTTTTTT
CASSEVGRTEKLFF
>TRBJ2-7|TRBV7-7|TRBD1|NA
TGTGCTAGCAGCTCGGGACAGGGAAGAATGGACGAGCAGTACTTC
CASSSGQGRMDEQYF
>TRBJ2-1|TRBV13|NA|NA
TGTGCCAGCAACGACGTTCCCTACAATGAGCAGTTCTTC
CASNDVPYNEQFF
>TRBJ2-7|TRBV10-3|TRBD1|NA
TGTGCCATCAGTGAGACAGAGACAGGGATCGAGCAGTACTTC
CAISETETGIEQYF
>TRBJ1-1|TRBV6-6|NA|NA
TGTGCCAGCAGTTACGTGGGCATGAACACTGAAGCTTTCTTT
CASSYVGMNTEAFF
>TRBJ2-1|TRBV27|TRBD2|NA
TGTGCCAGCAGTCAATGGACTAGCGGGGGTAACAATGAGCAGTTCTTC
CASSQWTSGGNNEQFF
>TRBJ1-1|TRBV28|NA|once
TGTGCCAGCAGTTTTTACGACGGTGAAGCTTTCTTT
CASSFYDGEAFF
>TRBJ1-1|TRBV30|NA|few
TGTGCCTGGAGTGTACCGGGGGTTGCCACTGAAGCTTTCTTT
CAWSVPGVATEAFF
>TRBJ2-7|TRBV5-4|NA|NA
TGTGCCAGCAGCTCGAGCACCTACGAGCAGTACTTC
CASSSSTYEQYF
>TRBJ1-2|TRBV25-1|TRBD1|NA
TGTGCCAGCAGCCCCGGGACAGGGTTTGGTGGCTACACCTTC
CASSPGTGFGGYTF
>TRBJ2-4|TRBV13|NA|NA
TGTGCCAGCAGCTTAGGATGGGGGCCCCTAGCCAAAAACATTCAGTACTTC
CASSLGWGPLAKNIQYF
>TRBJ2-1|TRBV4-1|NA|NA
TGCGCCAGCAGCCAAGAAGATGGCGGGGCCGCGTATGAGCAGTTCTTC
CASSQEDGGAAYEQFF
>TRBJ2-5|TRBV28|TRBD2|NA
TGTGCCAGCAGTTATACAACTAGCGGCCCTAAGGGAGAGACCCAGTACTTC
CASSYTTSGPKGETQYF
>TRBJ1-5|TRBV28|TRBD1|many
TGTGCCAGCAGTTTGGGACAGGGGTACCGTCAGCCCCAGCATTTT
CASSLGQGYRQPQHF
>TRBJ2-5|TRBV6-4|TRBD2|NA
TGTGCCAGCAGTAGAGGACTAGCCATAAAAGAGACCCAGTACTTC
CASSRGLAIKETQYF
>TRBJ2-5|TRBV27|NA|NA
TGTGCCAGCAGTCAATTCGGGAATTCTAAAGAGACCCAGTACTTC
CASSQFGNSKETQYF
>TRBJ1-5|TRBV27|NA|NA
TGTGCCAGCAGTCCCCGACTCGGGAATCAGCCCCAGCATTTT
CASSPRLGNQPQHF
>TRBJ2-1|TRBV19|TRBD2|once
TGTGCCAGTAGCCAGACTAGCGGGAGCAATGAGCAGTTCTTC
CASSQTSGSNEQFF
>TRBJ1-1|TRBV7-9|TRBD1|NA
TGTGCCAGCAGCCCCAGAGAGGGGGCGTCGAACACTGAAGCTTTCTTT
CASSPREGASNTEAFF
>TRBJ2-3|TRBV5-1|NA|NA
TGCGCCAGCAGCTTGGAACCCCCGGACCACATTAGCACAGATACGCAGTATTTT
CASSLEPPDHISTDTQYF
>TRBJ2-7|TRBV10-3|TRBD2|once
TGTGCCATCAGTGAGACAGGACTAGCGGGAGTGGGTGACTACGAGCAGTACTTC
CAISETGLAGVGDYEQYF
>TRBJ2-7|TRBV9|NA|NA
TGTGCCAGCAGCCCCCAGGGAGCCTACGAGCAGTACTTC
CASSPQGAYEQYF
>TRBJ2-6|TRBV27|TRBD2|NA
TGTGCCAGCAGCTCGACGGGAGGGTCTGGGGCCAACGTCCTGACTTTC
CASSSTGGSGANVLTF
>TRBJ1-2|TRBV2|NA|NA
TGTGCCAGCTTTCGGGCCCTTGGCTACACCTTC
CASFRALGYTF
>TRBJ2-2|TRBV6-6|NA|NA
TGTGCCAGCAGAATGGGGGTGGGGGAGCTGTTTTTT
CASRMGVGELFF
>TRBJ2-7|TRBV2|NA|NA
TGTGCCAGCAGTGGCCCCGGAACAGCCTCCTACGAGCAGTACTTC
CASSGPGTASYEQYF
>TRBJ2-2|TRBV7-9|NA|NA
TGTGCCAGCAGCTTAGCCCAGAACACCGGGGAGCTGTTTTTT
CASSLAQNTGELFF
>TRBJ2-2|TRBV5-1|NA|NA
TGCGCCAGCAGCATTGCGGGGCCCGGGGAGCTGTTTTTT
CASSIAGPGELFF
>TRBJ2-3|TRBV9|NA|once
TGTGCCAGCAGCGTAGACTTCGGGAGCGGTACGAACACAGATACGCAGTATTTT
CASSVDFGSGTNTDTQYF
>TRBJ2-4|TRBV5-6|NA|NA
TGTGCCAGCAGCTTGGTTATGTGGTGGCCCAAAAACATTCAGTACTTC
CASSLVMWWPKNIQYF
>TRBJ2-3|TRBV18|NA|once
TGTGCCAGCTCACCACCTTTTAAACCCTGGGGGGGCGCAGAAGATACGCAGTATTTT
CASSPPFKPWGGAEDTQYF
>TRBJ2-7|TRBV6-5|NA|NA
TGTGCCAGCAGTTACTCAGAGGGGTGGGCCTACGAGCAGTACTTC
CASSYSEGWAYEQYF
>TRBJ2-5|TRBV4-1|NA|NA
TGCGCCAGCAGCCAAGTGGGCAGGGCAGGAGAGACCCAGTACTTC
CASSQVGRAGETQYF
>TRBJ1-1|TRBV13|NA|NA
TGTGCCAGCAGTTGGGGGGGAAACACTGAAGCTTTCTTT
CASSWGGNTEAFF
>TRBJ1-5|TRBV7-3|NA|NA
TGTGCCAGCAGCTTAAACCCGGGTCAGCCCCAGCATTTT
CASSLNPGQPQHF
>TRBJ2-1|TRBV15|NA|many
TGTGCCACCAGCAGATTGGGCGAGCAGTTCTTC
CATSRLGEQFF
>TRBJ2-3|TRBV7-9|TRBD2|NA
TGTGCCAGCAGCGGGACTAGCGGCCGGGGAGATACGCAGTATTTT
CASSGTSGRGDTQYF
>TRBJ1-2|TRBV5-4|TRBD1|NA
TGTGCCAGCAGCCTGGCCCGACAGGGGGCGGATGGCTACACCTTC
CASSLARQGADGYTF
>TRBJ1-2|TRBV7-6|NA|NA
TGTGCCAGCAGCTTAGCCAAGGGAGGAGATCCAATATTTAACTATGGCTACACCTTC
CASSLAKGGDPIFNYGYTF
>TRBJ1-4|TRBV5-4|NA|NA
TGTGCCAGCAGCCCGTCCGATAAGGAAGAAAAACTGTTTTTT
CASSPSDKEEKLFF
>TRBJ1-4|TRBV4-3|NA|many
TGCGCCAGCAGCCCAAATGAACCTTTACAGGGTTTTAGAGAAAAACTGTTTTTT
CASSPNEPLQGFREKLFF
>TRBJ2-7|TRBV6-5|TRBD2|NA
TGTGCCAGCAGTTACTCGCACGGGGGGGTCTCCTACGAGCAGTACTTC
CASSYSHGGVSYEQYF
>TRBJ2-7|TRBV29-1|TRBD2|NA
TGCAGCGTTGAACTAGCGGGAGTAGGTACCTACGAGCAGTACTTC
CSVELAGVGTYEQYF
>TRBJ2-7|TRBV7-9|TRBD1|NA
TGTGCCAGCACCCCTCCAGAGGGGGCCATCGAGCAGTACTTC
CASTPPEGAIEQYF
>TRBJ1-1|TRBV11-2|NA|once
TGTGCCAGCAGCTTAGAGTTCAAGGTTTACACTGAAGCTTTCTTT
CASSLEFKVYTEAFF
>TRBJ2-5|TRBV5-1|NA|NA
TGCGCCAGCAGCTCGGGGACGGCCAAGTACCAAGAGACCCAGTACTTC
CASSSGTAKYQETQYF
>TRBJ2-1|TRBV29-1|NA|NA
TGCAGCGTTGATATAGTAACCTACAATGAGCAGTTCTTC
CSVDIVTYNEQFF
>TRBJ1-1|TRBV30|NA|NA
TGTGCCTGGAGTGTAGGCACTGAAGCTTTCTTT
CAWSVGTEAFF
>TRBJ2-7|TRBV6-1|NA|NA
TGTGCCAGCAGTGTTGTCCCTGGCGAGCAGTACTTC
CASSVVPGEQYF
>TRBJ2-5|TRBV27|NA|few
TGTGCCAGCAGTTTACAGGGAAAAGAGACCCAGTACTTC
CASSLQGKETQYF
>TRBJ2-7|TRBV18|NA|NA
TGTGCCAGCTCACCTTCTAGCGCCCTCACATACTCCTACGAGCAGTACTTC
CASSPSSALTYSYEQYF
>TRBJ1-4|TRBV4-3|TRBD1|NA
TGCGCCAGCAGCCCACATACAGGGGGCGTCGAGGAAAAACTGTTTTTT
CASSPHTGGVEEKLFF
>TRBJ2-7|TRBV4-1|NA|NA
TGCGCCAGCAGCCCGCCACTGAACTACGAGCAGTACTTC
CASSPPLNYEQYF